One and the same sample provided the 30 T cell receptor beta chains below, sequenced in a study of post-analysis software for immune sequencing data. Their specific antigens are unknown. cDNA libraries for TCR beta contained unique molecular identifiers. Each CDR3 protein gets one entry after TCRdb re-called the PCR reads with MiXCR. Here the sample spans around 700,000 distinct CDR3 sequences, approximately 60% being singletons. Overall study findings and caveats: Elevated frequency relative to controls characterized about 5 TRBV segments in patients, TRBV5-6, TRBV5-1 and TRBV20-1 among them.

Sequencing was carried out using blood. The receptor source for this set is a girl aged 2-10 years with multiple sclerosis.

The chain links TRBV12-3 or TRBV12-4 to TRBJ1-1; 8 bases are shared with TRBD1. CDR3 length equals 12 residues. V shed 5 bases, J shed 7 bases, and the junction held 3 bases outside the gene matches. CDR3 amino acids: CASSKQGGEAFF. The CDR3 coding sequence is TGTGCCAGCAGTAAACAGGGGGGTGAAGCTTTCTTT.

This clonotype has a handful of counts. The rearrangement joins TRBV13 to TRBJ1-1; D gene ambiguous. V gave up 2 bases and J gave up 2 bases, with 18 bases separating them. The CDR3 sequence is 17 residues long. Germline loops: CDR1 PRHDT, CDR2 FYEKMQ (reference sequence). CDR3 in DNA: TGTGCCAGCAGCTTAACCCAGTTCCCTCCAACTAACACTGAAGCTTTCTTT. Its protein product is CASSLTQFPPTNTEAFF.

The chain carries TRBV24-1 and TRBJ1-5; 7 bases fit TRBD1. The CDR3 extends over 14 amino acids. The germline CDR1 and CDR2 sequences are KGHDR and SFDVKD. The V and J ends lost 2 bases and 7 bases, in that order; junction bases with no gene match: 4. CDR3 DNA: TGTGCCACCAGTGATTCGCAGGGGGTCCAGCCCCAGCATTTT. The encoded protein is CATSDSQGVQPQHF.

The CDR3 nucleotides read TGTGCCAGCAAGGAAAGCACAGATACGCAGTATTTT. The encoded protein is CASKESTDTQYF. The chain recombines TRBV2 with TRBJ2-3; D is unclear. This CDR3 contains 12 residues. Between the trimmed V and J ends, which lost 7 bases and 0 bases, there was a span of 5 bases. Germline CDR1 is SNHLY and CDR2 is FYNNEI.

This chain connects TRBV10-3 to TRBJ1-1; no reliable D call. Trimming pared 6 bases from V and 2 bases from J, leaving 4 bases between. Germline CDR1 reads ENHRY; CDR2 reads SYGVKD. The CDR3 runs to 11 residues. CDR3 sequence (DNA): TGTGCCATCAGGGAAAACACTGAAGCTTTCTTT. Its translation is CAIRENTEAFF.

The chain couples TRBV7-2 to TRBJ1-2; D is uncertain. Trimming left V 6 bases short and J 6 bases short, with 14 bases between. The germline V gene has CDR1 SGHTA and CDR2 FQGNSA. CDR3 length: 13 amino acids. The CDR3 DNA follows: TGTGCCAGCAGTTTCTTCCAGGAAGATGGCTACACCTTC. This translates into CASSFFQEDGYTF.

The chain uses TRBV12-3 or TRBV12-4 and TRBJ1-2, with unresolved D. There are 13 residues in the CDR3. Trimming left V 4 bases short and J 4 bases short, with 10 bases between. The CDR3 reads CASSYGWVYGYTF. The CDR3 nucleotides read TGTGCCAGCAGTTATGGTTGGGTCTATGGCTACACCTTC.

This chain uses TRBV7-9 with TRBJ2-3; perhaps TRBD1 as D (6 bases). The V end was cut by 4 bases, the J end by 6 bases, with 23 bases between. The germline V gene encodes CDR1 SEHNR and CDR2 FQNEAQ (reference sequence). CDR3 length equals 17 residues. The CDR3: CASSWSATGTGIDTQYF. CDR3 bases: TGTGCCAGCAGCTGGAGCGCAACAGGGACCGGGATTGATACGCAGTATTTT.

The CDR3 protein is CASSYGGQGSSEKLFF. The CDR3 DNA reads TGCGCCAGCAGCTACGGGGGGCAGGGTTCGAGTGAAAAACTGTTTTTT. This chain links TRBV5-1 with TRBJ1-4; D may be TRBD1 (6 bases). Germline lookup yields CDR1 SGHRS and CDR2 YFSETQ. V was trimmed by 3 bases and J by 7 bases, leaving 19 bases between them. The CDR3 is 16 amino acids.

The rearrangement uses TRBV12-3 or TRBV12-4 and TRBJ2-5; 12 bases map to TRBD1. The length of the CDR3 is 15 residues. Trimming removed 7 bases from V and 5 bases from J; junction bases left unmatched: 8. The CDR3: CASTKPGQGAETQYF. Written as DNA, the CDR3 is TGTGCCAGCACTAAACCGGGACAGGGGGCGGAGACCCAGTACTTC.

The chain couples TRBV12-3 or TRBV12-4 to TRBJ2-7; TRBD2 aligns across 7 bases. V was pared by 6 bases and J by 4 bases, with 9 bases of the junction left unmatched. The CDR3 is 14 residues long. CDR3 loop: CASSLGAGDYEQYF. CDR3 bases: TGTGCCAGCAGCCTAGGGGCGGGGGATTACGAGCAGTACTTC.

This clonotype occurred a few times. The chain combines TRBV7-2 with TRBJ2-1; the match to TRBD2 covers 8 bases. The CDR3 runs 15 residues. Germline V CDR1 and CDR2: SGHTA, FQGNSA. The ends lost 1 base at V and 7 bases at J; junction bases unmatched: 6. The DNA for the CDR3 is TGTGCCAGCAGCTTAGAAGCGGGAGTCTGGAATGAGCAGTTCTTC. Translating it yields CASSLEAGVWNEQFF.

This clonotype came up a few times. The rearrangement joins TRBV27 to TRBJ2-7; 7 positions match TRBD1. Germline V gene data show CDR1 as MNHEY and CDR2 as SMNVEV (reference sequence). Trimming took 5 bases from V and 6 from J; bases not matched to a gene: 16. The CDR3 runs 16 residues. The CDR3 DNA follows: TGTGCCAGCAGTCCATTAGAGTGGGGGACAGTAATCGAGCAGTACTTC. As protein: CASSPLEWGTVIEQYF.

The J gene is TRBJ2-7, the V gene TRBV18, with TRBD1 matching over 7 bases. Germline V gives CDR1 KGHSH, CDR2 LQKENI. The CDR3 totals 14 residues. J was trimmed by 3 bases and V by 4 bases; bases with no gene match: 6. CDR3 coding DNA: TGTGCCAGCTCACGACAGGGTGCTTTCTACGAGCAGTACTTC. Protein sequence: CASSRQGAFYEQYF.

V gene TRBV6-5 combines with J gene TRBJ1-5, with D perhaps matching TRBD1 (6 bases). The V gene lost 0 bases and the J gene lost 4 bases, with 7 bases spanning the gap. There are 14 residues in the CDR3. Germline V gene data show CDR1 as MNHEY and CDR2 as SVGAGI. Written as DNA, the CDR3 is TGTGCCAGCAGTTACTCGAGGGGGAATCAGCCCCAGCATTTT. Translation: CASSYSRGNQPQHF.

This clonotype came up a few times. V gene TRBV29-1 combines with J gene TRBJ2-1, with D uncertain. Trimming stripped 0 bases from V and 2 bases from J, with 11 bases between. This CDR3 comprises 15 residues. CDR1 is SQVTM, CDR2 ANQGSEA, per germline. Here the CDR3 reads CSVEETRLPYNEQFF. The CDR3 coding sequence is TGCAGCGTTGAAGAGACAAGGCTTCCCTACAATGAGCAGTTCTTC.

This chain links TRBV4-1 with TRBJ1-2; D is unclear. V gave up 5 bases and J gave up 6 bases, with 16 bases separating them. CDR3 size: 14 residues. Looked up from germline, CDR1 is MGHRA and CDR2 is YSYEKL. The CDR3 DNA reads as TGCGCCAGCAGCGCCCGGCTCCCTCCCCATGGCTACACCTTC. Translation: CASSARLPPHGYTF.

The rearrangement uses TRBV10-2 and TRBJ1-5, with 11 bases identical to TRBD1. Per the germline V gene, CDR1 is WSHSY and CDR2 is SAAADI. This CDR3 has 15 amino acids. The V segment lost 6 bases and the J segment 4 bases; nucleotides outside the gene matches: 5. In DNA form, the CDR3 reads TGCGCCAGCAGGGACGGGACAGGGGGGAATCAGCCCCAGCATTTT. It encodes CASRDGTGGNQPQHF.

CDR3 DNA: TGCAGCGACCACAGGGCGGCTAATGAAAAACTGTTTTTT. Its translation: CSDHRAANEKLFF. This chain uses TRBV29-1 with TRBJ1-4; tentatively, D is TRBD1 (6 bases). V shed 7 bases and J shed 3 bases, with 12 bases lying between them. Germline CDR1 is SQVTM and CDR2 is ANQGSEA. This CDR3 comprises 13 residues.

The chain carries TRBV5-1 and TRBJ2-5; TRBD1 agrees at 7 bases. This CDR3 has 15 residues. V shed 0 bases, J shed 4 bases, and the junction held 6 bases outside the gene matches. Germline values: CDR1 SGHRS, CDR2 YFSETQ. CDR3 bases: TGCGCCAGCAGCTTGGCAGGGACAGAGGGAGAGACCCAGTACTTC. Its protein product is CASSLAGTEGETQYF. Based on the CDR3 plus reference TRBV5-1 and TRBJ2-5, the full variable domain is KAGVTQTPRYLIKTRGQQVTLSCSPISGHRSVSWYQQTPGQGLQFLFEYFSETQRNKGNFPGRFSGRQFSNSRSEMNVSTLELGDSALYLCASSLAGTEGETQYFGPGTRLLVL.

The chain has TRBV11-3 and TRBJ1-2; possible D gene TRBD1, 5 bases. The CDR3 length is 14 residues. V lost 1 base and J lost 8, with 14 bases in between. CDR1 is SGHNT and CDR2 is YENEEA in the germline V gene. The CDR3 reads CASSLGGSQKGYTF. CDR3 nucleotides: TGTGCCAGCAGCTTAGGGGGGAGTCAAAAAGGCTACACCTTC.

The chain joins TRBV20-1 to TRBJ2-3; TRBD2 agrees at 8 bases. Germline CDR1 is DFQATT and CDR2 is SNEGSKA (reference sequence). Unmatched junction bases numbered 7, after V lost 0 bases and J lost 2 bases. CDR3 length: 16 amino acids. DNA for the CDR3: TGCAGTGCTAGAGAGCGGGAGGTTTTCTTCACAGATACGCAGTATTTT. It codes for CSAREREVFFTDTQYF.

The chain couples TRBV6-2 or TRBV6-3 to TRBJ2-1; 11 bases match TRBD1. Germline V gene data show CDR1 as MNHEY and CDR2 as SVGEGT. The CDR3 totals 16 residues. V lost 0 bases and J lost 8; bases outside the gene matches: 6. CDR3 amino acids: CASSYSVDRGPDEQFF. The CDR3 coding sequence is TGTGCCAGCAGTTACTCGGTGGACAGGGGGCCGGATGAGCAGTTCTTC.

This clonotype was detected a few times. The V gene is TRBV18, the J gene TRBJ2-7; no definite D call. CDR1 and CDR2 from the germline V gene are KGHSH and LQKENI. The CDR3 covers 14 residues. Trimming removed 5 bases from V and 0 bases from J, with 11 bases in between. This chain's CDR3 is CASSSSSASYEQYF. CDR3 coding DNA: TGTGCCAGCTCATCGAGCTCGGCCTCCTACGAGCAGTACTTC.

The V gene is TRBV13, the J gene TRBJ2-7; no clear D. Per the germline V gene, CDR1 is PRHDT and CDR2 is FYEKMQ (reference sequence). V gave up 7 bases and J gave up 4 bases, with 17 bases separating them. The CDR3 is 14 residues long. The CDR3 region has the DNA TGTGCCAGCACCCTTGGACCGATAATGTACGAGCAGTACTTC. Its protein is CASTLGPIMYEQYF. Looking up the rest from reference TRBV13 and TRBJ2-7 gives the full variable domain: AAGVIQSPRHLIKEKRETATLKCYPIPRHDTVYWYQQGPGQDPQFLISFYEKMQSDKGSIPDRFSAQQFSDYHSELNMSSLELGDSALYFCASTLGPIMYEQYFGPGTRLTVT.

CDR3 sequence (DNA): TGTGCCAGCAGCCCCCTGGGGGAGCCGATCTACGAGCAGTACTTC. It translates to CASSPLGEPIYEQYF. The rearrangement links TRBV9 to TRBJ2-7; D may correspond to TRBD1 or TRBD2 (5 bases each). Germline CDR1 is SGDLS and CDR2 is YYNGEE. Trimming removed 4 bases at V and 3 bases at J, with 17 bases between. The CDR3 spans 15 residues. The complete variable domain, with remaining parts taken from reference TRBV9 and TRBJ2-7, reads DSGVTQTPKHLITATGQRVTLRCSPRSGDLSVYWYQQSLDQGLQFLIQYYNGEERAKGNILERFSAQQFPDLHSELNLSSLELGDSALYFCASSPLGEPIYEQYFGPGTRLTVT.

This clonotype was seen only once. Here the CDR3 DNA reads TGTGCCAGCAAAATGGGACAGAACTCCTACGAGCAGTACTTC. It is translated as CASKMGQNSYEQYF. This sequence joins TRBV7-2 and TRBJ2-7; the match to TRBD1 covers 7 bases. With 7 bases clipped from V and 0 bases from J, the junction kept 6 bases outside the gene matches. CDR3 length: 14 amino acids. Looked up from germline, CDR1 is SGHTA and CDR2 is FQGNSA.

This clonotype appeared a few times. The gene calls are TRBV6-5 and TRBJ2-7; D is perhaps TRBD2 (5 bases). Germline-derived CDR1 and CDR2 are MNHEY and SVGAGI. CDR3 size: 13 residues. The V end was cut by 7 bases, the J end by 0 bases, with 10 bases between. The DNA for the CDR3 is TGTGCCAGCAAAGGAGGCGACTCCTACGAGCAGTACTTC. The encoded protein is CASKGGDSYEQYF.

V is TRBV20-1 and J is TRBJ2-7; 8 bases map to TRBD1. CDR3 length: 14 amino acids. With 0 bases clipped from V and 3 bases from J, the junction kept 4 bases outside the gene matches. Germline V gene data show CDR1 as DFQATT and CDR2 as SNEGSKA (reference sequence). The CDR3 DNA follows: TGCAGTGCTAGAGAGCAGGGGGCACGCTACGAGCAGTACTTC. Protein sequence: CSAREQGARYEQYF.

The chain links TRBV5-6 to TRBJ1-2, with 9 nucleotides matching TRBD1. The V segment lost 0 bases and the J segment 6 bases; nucleotides outside the gene matches: 6. Germline assignment: CDR1 SGHDT and CDR2 YYEEEE. The CDR3 is 15 residues long. The CDR3 sequence is CASSLDGTGRHGYTF. CDR3 nucleotide sequence: TGTGCCAGCAGCTTGGACGGGACAGGGCGCCATGGCTACACCTTC.